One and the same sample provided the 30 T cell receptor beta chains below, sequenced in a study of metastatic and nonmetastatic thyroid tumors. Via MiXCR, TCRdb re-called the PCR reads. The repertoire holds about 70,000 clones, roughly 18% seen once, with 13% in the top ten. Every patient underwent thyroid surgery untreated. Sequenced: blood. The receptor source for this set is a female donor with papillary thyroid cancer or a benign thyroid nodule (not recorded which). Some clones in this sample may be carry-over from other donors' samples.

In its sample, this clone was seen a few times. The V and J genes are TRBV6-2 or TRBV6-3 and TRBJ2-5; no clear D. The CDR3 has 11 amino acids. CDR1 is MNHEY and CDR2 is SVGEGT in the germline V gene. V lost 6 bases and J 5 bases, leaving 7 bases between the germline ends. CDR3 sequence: CASRTWETQYF. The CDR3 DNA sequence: TGTGCCAGCAGAACTTGGGAGACCCAGTACTTC.

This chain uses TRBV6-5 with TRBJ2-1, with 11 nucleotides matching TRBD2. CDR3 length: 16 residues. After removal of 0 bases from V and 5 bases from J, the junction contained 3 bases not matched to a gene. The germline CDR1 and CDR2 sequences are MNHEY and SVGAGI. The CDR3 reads CASSYSGLADDNEQFF. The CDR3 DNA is TGTGCCAGCAGTTACTCGGGACTAGCGGATGACAATGAGCAGTTCTTC.

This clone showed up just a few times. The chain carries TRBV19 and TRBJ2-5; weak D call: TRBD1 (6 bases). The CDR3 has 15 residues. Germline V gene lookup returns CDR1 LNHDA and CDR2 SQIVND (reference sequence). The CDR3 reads CVSSPGAINQETQYF. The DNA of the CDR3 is TGTGTCTCATCGCCAGGGGCAATCAACCAAGAGACCCAGTACTTC.

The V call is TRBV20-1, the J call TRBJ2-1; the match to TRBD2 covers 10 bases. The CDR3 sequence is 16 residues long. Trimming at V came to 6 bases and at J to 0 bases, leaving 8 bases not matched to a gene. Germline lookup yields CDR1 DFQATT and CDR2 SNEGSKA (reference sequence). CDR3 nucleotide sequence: TGCAGTGCCGAGGGGGCTAGCGGGAGCTCCTACAATGAGCAGTTCTTC. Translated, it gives CSAEGASGSSYNEQFF.

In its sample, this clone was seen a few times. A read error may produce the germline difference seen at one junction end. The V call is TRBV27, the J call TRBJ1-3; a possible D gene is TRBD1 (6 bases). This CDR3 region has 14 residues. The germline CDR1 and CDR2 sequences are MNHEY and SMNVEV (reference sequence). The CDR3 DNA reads TGTGCCGGCAGCTTGGACAGCTCTAGAAACACCATATATTTT. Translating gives CAGSLDSSRNTIYF.

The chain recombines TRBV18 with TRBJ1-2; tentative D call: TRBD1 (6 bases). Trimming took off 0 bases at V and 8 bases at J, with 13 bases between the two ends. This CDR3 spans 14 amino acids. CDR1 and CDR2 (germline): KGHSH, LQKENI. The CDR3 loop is CASSPPGHIFGYTF. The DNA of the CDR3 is TGTGCCAGCTCACCACCGGGACACATCTTCGGCTACACCTTC.

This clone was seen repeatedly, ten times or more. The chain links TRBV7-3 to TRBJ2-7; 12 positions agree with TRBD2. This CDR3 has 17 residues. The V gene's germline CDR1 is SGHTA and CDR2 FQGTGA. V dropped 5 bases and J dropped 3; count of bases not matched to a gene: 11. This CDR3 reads CASSPGTSGYSSYEQYF. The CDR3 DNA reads TGTGCCAGCAGCCCCGGGACTAGCGGGTACTCAAGCTACGAGCAGTACTTC.

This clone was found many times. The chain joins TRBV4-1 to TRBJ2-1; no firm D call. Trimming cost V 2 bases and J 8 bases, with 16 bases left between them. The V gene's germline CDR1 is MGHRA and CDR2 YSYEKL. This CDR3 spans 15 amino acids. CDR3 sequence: CASSQPLQRKDEQFF. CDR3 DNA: TGCGCCAGCAGCCAACCGCTCCAGAGGAAGGATGAGCAGTTCTTC.

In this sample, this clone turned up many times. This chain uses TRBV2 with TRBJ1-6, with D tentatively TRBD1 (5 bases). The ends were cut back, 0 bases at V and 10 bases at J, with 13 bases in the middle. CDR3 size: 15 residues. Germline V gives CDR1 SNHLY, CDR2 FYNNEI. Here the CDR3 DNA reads TGTGCCAGCAGTGAAGCCGGGACGATGGGATCACCCCTCCACTTT. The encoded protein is CASSEAGTMGSPLHF.

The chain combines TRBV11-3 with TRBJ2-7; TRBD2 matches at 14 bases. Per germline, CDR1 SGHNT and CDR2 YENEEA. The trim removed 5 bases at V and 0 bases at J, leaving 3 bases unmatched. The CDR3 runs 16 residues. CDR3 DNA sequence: TGTGCCAGCAGCCCGGGACTAGCGGGAGCCTCCTACGAGCAGTACTTC. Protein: CASSPGLAGASYEQYF.

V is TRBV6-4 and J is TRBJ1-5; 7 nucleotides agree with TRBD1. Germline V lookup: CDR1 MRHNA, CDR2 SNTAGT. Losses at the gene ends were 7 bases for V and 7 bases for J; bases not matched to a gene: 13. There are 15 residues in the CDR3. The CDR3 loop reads CASTGHTGANQPQHF. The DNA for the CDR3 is TGTGCCAGCACCGGACACACAGGGGCGAACCAGCCCCAGCATTTT.

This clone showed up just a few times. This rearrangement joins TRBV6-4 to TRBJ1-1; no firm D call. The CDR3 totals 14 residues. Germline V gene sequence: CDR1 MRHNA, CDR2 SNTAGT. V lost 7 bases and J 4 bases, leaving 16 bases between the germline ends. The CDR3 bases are TGTGCCAGCAATCAGGTTACGATGGTCACTGAAGCTTTCTTT. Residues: CASNQVTMVTEAFF.

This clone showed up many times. CDR3 in amino acids: CASSMGLGSYNEQFF. The CDR3 DNA follows: TGTGCCAGCAGTATGGGACTAGGGTCCTACAATGAGCAGTTCTTC. This chain joins TRBV2 and TRBJ2-1, with 8 bases matching TRBD2. CDR1 and CDR2 (germline): SNHLY, FYNNEI. Germline trimming cut 5 bases from V and 1 base from J; bases unmatched to any gene: 4. This CDR3 is built from 15 residues.

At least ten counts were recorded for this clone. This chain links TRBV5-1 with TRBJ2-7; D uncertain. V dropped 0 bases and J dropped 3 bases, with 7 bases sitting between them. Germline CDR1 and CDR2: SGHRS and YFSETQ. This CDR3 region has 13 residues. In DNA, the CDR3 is TGCGCCAGCAGCTTGGACTCCGTCTACGAGCAGTACTTC. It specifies CASSLDSVYEQYF.

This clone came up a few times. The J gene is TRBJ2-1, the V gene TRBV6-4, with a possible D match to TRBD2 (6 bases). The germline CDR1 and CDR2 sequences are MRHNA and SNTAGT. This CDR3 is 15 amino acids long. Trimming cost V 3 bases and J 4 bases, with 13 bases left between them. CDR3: CASSEEAGGYNEQFF. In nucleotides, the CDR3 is TGTGCCAGCAGTGAAGAAGCCGGGGGTTACAATGAGCAGTTCTTC.

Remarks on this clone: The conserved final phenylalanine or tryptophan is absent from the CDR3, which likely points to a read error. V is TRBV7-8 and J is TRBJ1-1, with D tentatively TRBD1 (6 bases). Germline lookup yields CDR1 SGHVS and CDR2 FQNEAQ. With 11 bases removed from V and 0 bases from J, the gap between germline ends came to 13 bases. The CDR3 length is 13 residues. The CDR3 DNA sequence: TGTGCCGTCCAGGGGCGGATGAACACTGAAGCTTTCTCT. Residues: CAVQGRMNTEAFS.

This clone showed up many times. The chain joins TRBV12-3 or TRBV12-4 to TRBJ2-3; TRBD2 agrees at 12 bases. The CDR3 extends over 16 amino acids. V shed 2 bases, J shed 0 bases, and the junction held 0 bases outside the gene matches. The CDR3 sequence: CASSLLAGGSTDTQYF. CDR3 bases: TGTGCCAGCAGTTTACTAGCGGGAGGGAGCACAGATACGCAGTATTTT.

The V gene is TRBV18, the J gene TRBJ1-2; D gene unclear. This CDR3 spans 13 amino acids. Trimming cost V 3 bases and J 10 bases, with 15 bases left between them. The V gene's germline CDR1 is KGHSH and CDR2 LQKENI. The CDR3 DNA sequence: TGTGCCAGCTCACCGACGGCGGACCTCGACTACACCTTC. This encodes CASSPTADLDYTF.

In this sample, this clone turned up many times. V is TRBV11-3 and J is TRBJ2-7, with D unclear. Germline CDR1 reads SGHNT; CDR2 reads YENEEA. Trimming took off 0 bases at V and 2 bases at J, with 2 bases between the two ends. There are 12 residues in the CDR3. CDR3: CASSLEAYEQYF. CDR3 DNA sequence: TGTGCCAGCAGCTTAGAAGCCTACGAGCAGTACTTC.

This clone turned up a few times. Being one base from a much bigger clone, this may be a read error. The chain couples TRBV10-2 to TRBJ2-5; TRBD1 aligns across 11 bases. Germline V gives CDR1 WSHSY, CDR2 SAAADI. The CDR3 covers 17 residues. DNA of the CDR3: TGCGCCAGCAGACCTAAACTAGGGACAGGGGGAACAGAGACCAAGTACTTC. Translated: CASRPKLGTGGTETKYF.

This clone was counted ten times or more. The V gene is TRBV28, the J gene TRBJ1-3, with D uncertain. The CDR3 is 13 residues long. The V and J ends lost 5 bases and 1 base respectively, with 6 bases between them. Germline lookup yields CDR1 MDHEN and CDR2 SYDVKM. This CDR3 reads CASSRASGNTIYF. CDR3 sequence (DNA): TGTGCCAGCAGTAGGGCGTCTGGAAACACCATATATTTT.

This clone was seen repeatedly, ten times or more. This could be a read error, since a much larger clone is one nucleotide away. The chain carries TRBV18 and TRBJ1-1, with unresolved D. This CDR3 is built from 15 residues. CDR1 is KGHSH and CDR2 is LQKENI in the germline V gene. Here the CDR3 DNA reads TGTACCAGCTCACCACCGATGCAGGCCAGCACTGAAGCTTTCTTT. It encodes CTSSPPMQASTEAFF. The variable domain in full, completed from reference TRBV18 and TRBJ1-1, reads NAGVMQNPRHLVRRRGQEARLRCSPMKGHSHVYWYRQLPEEGLKFMVYLQKENIIDESGMPKERFSAEFPKEGPSILRIQQVVRGDSAAYFCTSSPPMQASTEAFFGQGTRLTVV.

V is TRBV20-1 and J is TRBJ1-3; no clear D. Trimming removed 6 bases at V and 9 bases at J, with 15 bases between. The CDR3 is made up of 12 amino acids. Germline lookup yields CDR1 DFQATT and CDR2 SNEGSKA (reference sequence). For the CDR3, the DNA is TGCAGTGCGTGCCCTCCTAGGGCCACCATATATTTT. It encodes CSACPPRATIYF.

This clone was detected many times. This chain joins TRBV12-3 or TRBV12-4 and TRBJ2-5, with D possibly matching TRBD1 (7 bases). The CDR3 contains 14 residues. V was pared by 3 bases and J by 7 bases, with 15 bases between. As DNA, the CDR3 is TGTGCCAGCAGTTTTAACCAGGGGGGTAGGACCCAGTACTTC. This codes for CASSFNQGGRTQYF.

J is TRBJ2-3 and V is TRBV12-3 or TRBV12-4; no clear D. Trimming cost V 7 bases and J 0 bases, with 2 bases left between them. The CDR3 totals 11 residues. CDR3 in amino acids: CASISTDTQYF. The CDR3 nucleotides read TGTGCCAGCATTAGCACAGATACGCAGTATTTT.

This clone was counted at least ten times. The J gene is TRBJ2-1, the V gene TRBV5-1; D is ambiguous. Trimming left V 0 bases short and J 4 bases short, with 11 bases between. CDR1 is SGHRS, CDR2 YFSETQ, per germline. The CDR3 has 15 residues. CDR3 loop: CASSLGPQKYNEQFF. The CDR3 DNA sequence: TGCGCCAGCAGCTTGGGACCCCAAAAGTACAATGAGCAGTTCTTC. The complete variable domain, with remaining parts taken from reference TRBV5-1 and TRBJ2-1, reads KAGVTQTPRYLIKTRGQQVTLSCSPISGHRSVSWYQQTPGQGLQFLFEYFSETQRNKGNFPGRFSGRQFSNSRSEMNVSTLELGDSALYLCASSLGPQKYNEQFFGPGTRLTVL.

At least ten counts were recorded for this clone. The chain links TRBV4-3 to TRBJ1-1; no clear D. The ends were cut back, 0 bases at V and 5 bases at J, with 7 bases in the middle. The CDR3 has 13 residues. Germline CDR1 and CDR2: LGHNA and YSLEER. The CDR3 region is CASSQDLVTEAFF. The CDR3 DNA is TGCGCCAGCAGCCAAGATTTGGTAACTGAAGCTTTCTTT.

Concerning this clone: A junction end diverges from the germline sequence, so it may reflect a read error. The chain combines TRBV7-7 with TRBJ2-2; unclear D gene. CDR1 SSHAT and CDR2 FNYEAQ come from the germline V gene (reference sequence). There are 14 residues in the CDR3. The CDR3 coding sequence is TGTGCTAGCAGCTTACGGCTAAACACCGGGGAGCTGTTTTTT. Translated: CASSLRLNTGELFF.

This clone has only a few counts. CDR3 residues: CASGLSRGEQFF. The CDR3 DNA is TGTGCTAGTGGTTTGTCCCGAGGTGAGCAGTTCTTC. V and J are TRBV12-5 and TRBJ2-1, with D unresolved. V lost 2 bases to trimming and J lost 9 bases, with 8 bases between them. Germline V gene lookup returns CDR1 LGHNT and CDR2 FRNRAP. There are 12 residues in the CDR3.

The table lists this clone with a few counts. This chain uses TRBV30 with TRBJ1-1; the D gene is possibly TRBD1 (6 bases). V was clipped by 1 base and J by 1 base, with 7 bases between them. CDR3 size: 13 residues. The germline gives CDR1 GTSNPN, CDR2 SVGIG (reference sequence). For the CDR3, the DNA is TGTGCCTGGAGTGCGGACAGGAACACTGAAGCTTTCTTT. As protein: CAWSADRNTEAFF. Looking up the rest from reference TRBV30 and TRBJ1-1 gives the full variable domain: SQTIHQWPATLVQPVGSPLSLECTVEGTSNPNLYWYRQAAGRGLQLLFYSVGIGQISSEVPQNLSASRPQDRQFILSSKKLLLSDSGFYLCAWSADRNTEAFFGQGTRLTVV.